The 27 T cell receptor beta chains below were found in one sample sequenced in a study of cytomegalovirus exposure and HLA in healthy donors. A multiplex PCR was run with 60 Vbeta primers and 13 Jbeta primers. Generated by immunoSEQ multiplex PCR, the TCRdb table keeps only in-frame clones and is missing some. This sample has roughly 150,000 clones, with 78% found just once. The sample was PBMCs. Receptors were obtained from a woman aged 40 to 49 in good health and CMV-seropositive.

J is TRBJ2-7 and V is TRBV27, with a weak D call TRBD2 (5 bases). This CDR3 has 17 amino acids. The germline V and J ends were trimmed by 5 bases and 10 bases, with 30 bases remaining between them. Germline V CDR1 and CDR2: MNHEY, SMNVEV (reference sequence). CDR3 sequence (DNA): TGTGCCAGCAGTCCCGTACTAGGAACCTTGGCATCTTCAAAACAGTACTTC. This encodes CASSPVLGTLASSKQYF.

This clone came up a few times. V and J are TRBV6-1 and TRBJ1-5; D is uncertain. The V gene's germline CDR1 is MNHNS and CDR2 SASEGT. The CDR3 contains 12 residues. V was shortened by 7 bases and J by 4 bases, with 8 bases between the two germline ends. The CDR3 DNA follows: TGTGCCAGCATGCAGTTTAATCAGCCCCAGCATTTT. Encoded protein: CASMQFNQPQHF.

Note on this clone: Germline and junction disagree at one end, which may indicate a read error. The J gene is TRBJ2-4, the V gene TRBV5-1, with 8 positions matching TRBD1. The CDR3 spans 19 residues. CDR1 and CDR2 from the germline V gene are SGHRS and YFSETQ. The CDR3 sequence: CASSLGQGNPALAKNSQYF. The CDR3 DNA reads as TGCGCCAGCAGCTTGGGACAGGGGAATCCTGCATTAGCCAAAAACAGTCAGTACTTC.

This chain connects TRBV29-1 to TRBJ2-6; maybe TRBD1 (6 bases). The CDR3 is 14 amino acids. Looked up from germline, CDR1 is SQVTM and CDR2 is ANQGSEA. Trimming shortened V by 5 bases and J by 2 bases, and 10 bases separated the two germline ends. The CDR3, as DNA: TGCAGCGTTAAACAGGGAGCTGGGGCCAACGTCCTGACTTTC. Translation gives CSVKQGAGANVLTF.

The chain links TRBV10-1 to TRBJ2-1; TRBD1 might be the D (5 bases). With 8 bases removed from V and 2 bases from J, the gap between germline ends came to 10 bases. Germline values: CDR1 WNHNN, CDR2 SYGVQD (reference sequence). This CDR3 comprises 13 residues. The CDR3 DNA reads TGCGCCAGCGGACACTTGGCCTACAATGAGCAGTTCTTC. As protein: CASGHLAYNEQFF.

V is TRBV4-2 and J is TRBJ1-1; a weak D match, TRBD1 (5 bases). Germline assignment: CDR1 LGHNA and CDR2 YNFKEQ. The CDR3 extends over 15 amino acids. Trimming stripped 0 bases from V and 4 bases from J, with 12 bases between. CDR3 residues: CASSQDITGVTEAFF. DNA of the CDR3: TGTGCCAGCAGCCAAGACATTACAGGAGTCACTGAAGCTTTCTTT.

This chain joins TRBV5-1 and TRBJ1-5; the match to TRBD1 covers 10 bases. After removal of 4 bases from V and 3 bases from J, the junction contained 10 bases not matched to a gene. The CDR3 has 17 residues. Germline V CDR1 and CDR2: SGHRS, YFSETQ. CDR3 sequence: CASSLGQGNWNNQPQHF. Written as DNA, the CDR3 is TGCGCCAGCAGCCTGGGACAGGGGAACTGGAACAATCAGCCCCAGCATTTT.

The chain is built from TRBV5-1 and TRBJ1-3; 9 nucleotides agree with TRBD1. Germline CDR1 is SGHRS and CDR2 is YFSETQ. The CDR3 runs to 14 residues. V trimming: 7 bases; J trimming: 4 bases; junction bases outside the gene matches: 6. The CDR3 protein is CASSTGGPGNTIYF. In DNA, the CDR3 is TGCGCCAGCTCAACAGGGGGCCCAGGAAACACCATATATTTT.

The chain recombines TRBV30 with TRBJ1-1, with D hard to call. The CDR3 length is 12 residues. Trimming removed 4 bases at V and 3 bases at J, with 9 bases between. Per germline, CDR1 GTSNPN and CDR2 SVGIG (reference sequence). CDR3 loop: CAWNFGDTEAFF. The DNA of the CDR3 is TGTGCCTGGAACTTCGGGGACACTGAAGCTTTCTTT.

DNA of the CDR3: TGTGCCTGGAGTCCTGGGCAGGGGGCGAACACCGGGGAGCTGTTTTTT. Protein: CAWSPGQGANTGELFF. This chain links TRBV30 with TRBJ2-2, with 7 nucleotides matching TRBD1. The CDR3 is 16 amino acids. V lost 2 bases, J lost 0 bases, and 6 bases stayed unmatched. CDR1 is GTSNPN and CDR2 is SVGIG in the germline V gene (reference sequence).

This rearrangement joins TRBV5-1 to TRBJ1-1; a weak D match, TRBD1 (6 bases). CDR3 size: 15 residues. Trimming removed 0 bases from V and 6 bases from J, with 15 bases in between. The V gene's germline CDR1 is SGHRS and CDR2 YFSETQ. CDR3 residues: CASSLDTGRFAEAFF. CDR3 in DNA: TGCGCCAGCAGCTTGGATACAGGGAGATTTGCTGAAGCTTTCTTT.

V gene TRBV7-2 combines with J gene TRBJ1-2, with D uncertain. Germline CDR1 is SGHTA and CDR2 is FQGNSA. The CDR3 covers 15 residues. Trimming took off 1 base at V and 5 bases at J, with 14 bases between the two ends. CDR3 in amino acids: CASSLGFRTTYGYTF. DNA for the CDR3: TGTGCCAGCAGCTTAGGATTTCGTACAACATATGGCTACACCTTC. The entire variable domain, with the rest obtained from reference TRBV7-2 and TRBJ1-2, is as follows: GAGVSQSPSNKVTEKGKDVELRCDPISGHTALYWYRQSLGQGLEFLIYFQGNSAPDKSGLPSDRFSAERTGGSVSTLTIQRTQQEDSAVYLCASSLGFRTTYGYTFGSGTRLTVV.

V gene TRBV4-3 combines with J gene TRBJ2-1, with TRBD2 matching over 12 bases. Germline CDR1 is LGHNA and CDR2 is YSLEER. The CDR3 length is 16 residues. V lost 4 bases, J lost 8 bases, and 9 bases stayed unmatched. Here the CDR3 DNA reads TGCGCCAGCAGCCGGACTAGCGGGGAGACAGGCTATGAGCAGTTCTTC. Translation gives CASSRTSGETGYEQFF.

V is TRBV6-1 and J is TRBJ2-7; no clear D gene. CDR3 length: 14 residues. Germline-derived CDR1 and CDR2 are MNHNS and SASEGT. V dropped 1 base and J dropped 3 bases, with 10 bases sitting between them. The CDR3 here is CASSEGRYYYEQYF. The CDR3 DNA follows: TGTGCCAGCAGTGAAGGACGGTACTACTACGAGCAGTACTTC.

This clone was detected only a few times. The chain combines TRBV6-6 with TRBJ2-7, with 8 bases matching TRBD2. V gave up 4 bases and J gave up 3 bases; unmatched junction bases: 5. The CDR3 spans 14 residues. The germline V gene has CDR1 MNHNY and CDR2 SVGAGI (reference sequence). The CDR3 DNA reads TGTGCCAGCAGTTTTGGGGCGGGGGGCTACGAGCAGTACTTC. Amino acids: CASSFGAGGYEQYF.

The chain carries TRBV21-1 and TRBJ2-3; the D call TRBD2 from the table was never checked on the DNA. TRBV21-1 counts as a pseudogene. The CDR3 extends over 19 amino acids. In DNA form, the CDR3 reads TGTGCCAGCAGCAAAGTGGTTGGTAGGCTAGCGGGGGGGCGAGATACGCAGTATTTT. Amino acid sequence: CASSKVVGRLAGGRDTQYF.

CDR3 region: CASSLELQGYSPLHF. In nucleotides, the CDR3 is TGCGCCAGCAGCTTGGAATTACAGGGCTATTCACCCCTCCACTTT. The chain couples TRBV5-1 to TRBJ1-6; D possibly corresponds to TRBD1 (6 bases). From germline, CDR1 is SGHRS and CDR2 YFSETQ. The ends were cut back, 0 bases at V and 8 bases at J, with 12 bases in the middle. The CDR3 loop spans 15 amino acids.

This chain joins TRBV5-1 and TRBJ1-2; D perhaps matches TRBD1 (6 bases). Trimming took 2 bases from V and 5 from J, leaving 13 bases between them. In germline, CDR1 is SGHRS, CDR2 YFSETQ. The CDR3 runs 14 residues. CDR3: CASSLMTGPYGYTF. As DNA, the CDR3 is TGCGCCAGCAGCTTAATGACAGGCCCATATGGCTACACCTTC.

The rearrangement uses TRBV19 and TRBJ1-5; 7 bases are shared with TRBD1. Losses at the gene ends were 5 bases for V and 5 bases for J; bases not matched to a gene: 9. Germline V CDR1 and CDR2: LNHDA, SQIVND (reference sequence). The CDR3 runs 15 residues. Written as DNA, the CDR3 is TGTGCCAGTAGTGACAGACAGGGTTGGGATCAGCCCCAGCATTTT. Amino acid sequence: CASSDRQGWDQPQHF.

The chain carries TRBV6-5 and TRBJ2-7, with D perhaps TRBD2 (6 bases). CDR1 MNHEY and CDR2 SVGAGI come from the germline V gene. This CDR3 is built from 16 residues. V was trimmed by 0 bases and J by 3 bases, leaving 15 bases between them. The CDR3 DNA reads TGTGCCAGCAGTTACTCTTCAGATGGGGGGAGCTACGAGCAGTACTTC. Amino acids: CASSYSSDGGSYEQYF.

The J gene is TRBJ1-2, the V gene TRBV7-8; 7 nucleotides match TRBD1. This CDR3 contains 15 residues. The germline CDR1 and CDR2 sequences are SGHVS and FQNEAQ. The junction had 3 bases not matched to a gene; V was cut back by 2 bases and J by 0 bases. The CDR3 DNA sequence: TGTGCCAGCAGCTTATCGGGACAGACTAACTATGGCTACACCTTC. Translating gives CASSLSGQTNYGYTF.

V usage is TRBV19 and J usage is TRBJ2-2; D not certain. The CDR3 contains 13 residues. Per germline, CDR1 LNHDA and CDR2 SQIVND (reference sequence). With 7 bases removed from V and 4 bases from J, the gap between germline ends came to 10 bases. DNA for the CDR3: TGTGCCAGTACCCGGTCCGCCACCGGGGAGCTGTTTTTT. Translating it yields CASTRSATGELFF.

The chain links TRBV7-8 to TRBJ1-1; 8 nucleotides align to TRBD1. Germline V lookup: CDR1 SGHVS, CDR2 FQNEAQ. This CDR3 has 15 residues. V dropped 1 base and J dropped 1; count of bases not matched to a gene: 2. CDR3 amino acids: CASSLVGTGNTEAFF. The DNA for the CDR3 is TGTGCCAGCAGCTTAGTAGGGACAGGGAACACTGAAGCTTTCTTT.

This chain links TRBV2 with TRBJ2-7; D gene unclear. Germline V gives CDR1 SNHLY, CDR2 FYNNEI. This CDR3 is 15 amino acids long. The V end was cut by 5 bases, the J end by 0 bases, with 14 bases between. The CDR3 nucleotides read TGTGCCAGCAGTCTGACGGTGAGGAGCTCCTACGAGCAGTACTTC. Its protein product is CASSLTVRSSYEQYF.

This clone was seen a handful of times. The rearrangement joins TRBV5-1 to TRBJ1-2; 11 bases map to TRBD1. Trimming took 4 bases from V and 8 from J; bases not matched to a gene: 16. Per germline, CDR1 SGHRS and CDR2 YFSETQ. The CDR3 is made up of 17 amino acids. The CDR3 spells CASSRTPGQGDVGGYTF. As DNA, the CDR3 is TGCGCCAGCAGCCGAACTCCGGGACAGGGGGACGTTGGAGGCTACACCTTC.

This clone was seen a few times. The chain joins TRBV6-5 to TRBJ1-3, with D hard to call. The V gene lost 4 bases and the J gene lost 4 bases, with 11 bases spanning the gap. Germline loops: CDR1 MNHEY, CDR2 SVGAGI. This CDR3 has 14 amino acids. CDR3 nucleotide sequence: TGTGCCAGCAGTTTGTCAACTCCCGGAAACACCATATATTTT. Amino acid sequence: CASSLSTPGNTIYF.

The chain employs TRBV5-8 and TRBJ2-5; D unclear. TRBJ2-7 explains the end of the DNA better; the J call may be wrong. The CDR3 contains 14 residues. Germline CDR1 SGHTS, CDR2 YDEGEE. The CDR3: CASSSDWVSYEQYF. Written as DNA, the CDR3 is TGTGCCAGCAGCTCCGACTGGGTCTCCTACGAGCAGTACTTC.